This TCR beta chain was sequenced in a study of blood T cell repertoires in COVID-19. Overall study context: Researchers got acute and convalescent COVID-19 samples from the United States, Italy and Spain.

Germline values: CDR1 MNHEY, CDR2 SVGAGI. The V end was cut by 0 bases, the J end by 0 bases, with 9 bases between. The CDR3 is made up of 16 amino acids. TCRdb keeps only in-frame clones here, not all; method: immunoSEQ multiplex PCR. The sample holds around 120,000 clones, about 88% seen once. V gene TRBV6-5 combines with J gene TRBJ1-5, with a possible D match to TRBD1 (6 bases). The clonotype comes from a human donor in a cohort sampled during active COVID-19. What was sequenced was peripheral blood. CDR3 nucleotide sequence: TGTGCCAGCAGTTACTCGGGGGCAGATAGCAATCAGCCCCAGCATTTT. It codes for CASSYSGADSNQPQHF.